The 9 T cell receptor beta chains reported below all come from one sample, sequenced in a study of naive and memory T cell subsets. Whole blood, roughly 2.6 ml, came from adult healthy volunteers. Alpha and beta constant region primers primed reverse transcription for blood and skin samples. TCRdb itself ran the 5' RACE reads through MiXCR, one entry per CDR3 protein. Of approximately 27,000 distinct CDR3 sequences listed, 20% to 25% are singletons. The receptors were sampled from a female donor in good health.

This chain joins TRBV5-4 and TRBJ2-6, with D possibly TRBD2 on 5 matching bases. Per germline, CDR1 SGHNT and CDR2 YYREEE (reference sequence). V lost 1 base and J lost 2, with 7 bases in between. The CDR3 consists of 15 residues. CDR3 protein: CASSLREPGANVLTF. The CDR3 DNA follows: TGTGCCAGCAGCTTGAGGGAGCCTGGGGCCAACGTCCTGACTTTC.

This clonotype was detected only a few times. The V gene is TRBV20-1, the J gene TRBJ1-1; a weak D match, TRBD1 (5 bases). In germline, CDR1 is DFQATT, CDR2 SNEGSKA (reference sequence). The CDR3 contains 14 residues. V lost 1 base and J lost 5, with 14 bases in between. In DNA, the CDR3 is TGCAGTGCTAGAGCGGCCGGGGGAAGAACTGAAGCTTTCTTT. Translated: CSARAAGGRTEAFF.

The chain uses TRBV28 and TRBJ2-7; 10 bases are a match to TRBD1. Germline CDR1 reads MDHEN; CDR2 reads SYDVKM. The trim removed 4 bases at V and 3 bases at J, leaving 6 bases unmatched. The CDR3 consists of 15 residues. CDR3 nucleotide sequence: TGTGCCAGCAGTTCTACGGGACAGGGGCTCTACGAGCAGTACTTC. Translating it yields CASSSTGQGLYEQYF.

This chain connects TRBV29-1 to TRBJ1-1; unclear D gene. V was cut by 3 bases and J by 2 bases, with 10 bases left in between. The CDR3 sequence is 13 residues long. Per the germline V gene, CDR1 is SQVTM and CDR2 is ANQGSEA. The CDR3 nucleotides read TGCAGCGTTGATCGGCGGAGAAACACTGAAGCTTTCTTT. Its protein is CSVDRRRNTEAFF.

DNA of the CDR3: TGTGCCAGCAGCTTAGTCGGGTCGGCCCAGGAGACCCAGTACTTC. Amino acids: CASSLVGSAQETQYF. This chain connects TRBV7-9 to TRBJ2-5, with unresolved D. Germline CDR1 reads SEHNR; CDR2 reads FQNEAQ (reference sequence). The length of the CDR3 is 15 residues. Trimming took 1 base from V and 5 from J, leaving 14 bases between them.

Only a few counts were recorded for this clonotype. The chain couples TRBV7-2 to TRBJ2-1, with D unclear. Trimming took 8 bases from V and 6 from J, leaving 20 bases between them. The CDR3 spans 15 residues. Germline V gene lookup returns CDR1 SGHTA and CDR2 FQGNSA. The CDR3 here is CASGAGRSSANEQFF. Written as DNA, the CDR3 is TGTGCCAGCGGCGCTGGTCGATCATCCGCCAATGAGCAGTTCTTC.

This clonotype was seen many times. Here the CDR3 reads CASNRDFTDTQYF. The CDR3 region has the DNA TGTGCCAGCAACCGGGACTTCACAGATACGCAGTATTTT. The chain recombines TRBV11-2 with TRBJ2-3; a possible D gene is TRBD2 (6 bases). Germline CDR1 and CDR2: SGHAT and FQNNGV. The CDR3 sequence is 13 residues long. V was pared by 7 bases and J by 2 bases, with 10 bases between.

The chain uses TRBV5-1 and TRBJ2-7; D might be TRBD1 (6 bases). CDR3 length equals 16 residues. Trimming cost V 0 bases and J 7 bases, with 20 bases left between them. The germline gives CDR1 SGHRS, CDR2 YFSETQ. CDR3 residues: CASSLAMTGLGEEQYF. CDR3 sequence (DNA): TGCGCCAGCAGCTTGGCCATGACAGGCCTAGGCGAGGAGCAGTACTTC.

This clonotype was recorded many times. V gene TRBV6-5 combines with J gene TRBJ1-3; unclear D gene. The germline CDR1 and CDR2 sequences are MNHEY and SVGAGI. V lost 2 bases and J lost 0, with 11 bases in between. This CDR3 spans 16 amino acids. In DNA form, the CDR3 reads TGTGCCAGCAGTTACGGTGGCGACCACTCTGGAAACACCATATATTTT. It codes for CASSYGGDHSGNTIYF.